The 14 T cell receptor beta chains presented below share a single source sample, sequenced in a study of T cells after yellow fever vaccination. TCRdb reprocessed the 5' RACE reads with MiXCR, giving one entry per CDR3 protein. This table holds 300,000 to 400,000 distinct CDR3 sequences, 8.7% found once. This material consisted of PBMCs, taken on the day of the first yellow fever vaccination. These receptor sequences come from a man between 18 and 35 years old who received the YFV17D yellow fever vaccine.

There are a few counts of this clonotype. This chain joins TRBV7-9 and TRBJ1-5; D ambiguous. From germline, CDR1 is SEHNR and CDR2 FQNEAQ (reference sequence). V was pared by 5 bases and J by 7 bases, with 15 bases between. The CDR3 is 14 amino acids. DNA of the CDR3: TGTGCCAGCAGCCCCATTGGGCCCCCGCAGCCCCAGCATTTT. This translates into CASSPIGPPQPQHF. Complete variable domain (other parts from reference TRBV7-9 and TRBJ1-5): DTGVSQNPRHKITKRGQNVTFRCDPISEHNRLYWYRQTLGQGPEFLTYFQNEAQLEKSRLLSDRFSAERPKGSFSTLEIQRTEQGDSAMYLCASSPIGPPQPQHFGDGTRLSIL.

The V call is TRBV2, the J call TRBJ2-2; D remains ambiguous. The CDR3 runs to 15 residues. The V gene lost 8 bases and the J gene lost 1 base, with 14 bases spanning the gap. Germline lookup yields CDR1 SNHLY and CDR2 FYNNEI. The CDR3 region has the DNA TGTGCCAGCCAAGTTAACACCGTGAACACCGGGGAGCTGTTTTTT. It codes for CASQVNTVNTGELFF.

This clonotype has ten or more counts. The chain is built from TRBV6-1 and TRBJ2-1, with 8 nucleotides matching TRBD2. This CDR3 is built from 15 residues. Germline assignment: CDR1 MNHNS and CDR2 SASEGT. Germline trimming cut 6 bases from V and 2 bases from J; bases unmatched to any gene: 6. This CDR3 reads CASRSSGGPYNEQFF. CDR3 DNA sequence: TGTGCCAGCAGATCAAGCGGGGGACCCTACAATGAGCAGTTCTTC.

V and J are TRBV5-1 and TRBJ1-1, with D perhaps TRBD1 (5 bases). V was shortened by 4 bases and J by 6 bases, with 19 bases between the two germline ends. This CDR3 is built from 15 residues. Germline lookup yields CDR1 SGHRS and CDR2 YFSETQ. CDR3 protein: CASSVGPGNRAEAFF. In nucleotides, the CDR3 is TGCGCCAGCAGCGTAGGGCCAGGGAATAGGGCTGAAGCTTTCTTT.

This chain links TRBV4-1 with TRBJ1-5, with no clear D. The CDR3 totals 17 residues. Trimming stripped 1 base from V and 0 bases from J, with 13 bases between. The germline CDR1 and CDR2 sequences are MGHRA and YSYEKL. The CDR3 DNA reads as TGCGCCAGCAGCCAAGGGAAGCCACTATATAGCAATCAGCCCCAGCATTTT. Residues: CASSQGKPLYSNQPQHF.

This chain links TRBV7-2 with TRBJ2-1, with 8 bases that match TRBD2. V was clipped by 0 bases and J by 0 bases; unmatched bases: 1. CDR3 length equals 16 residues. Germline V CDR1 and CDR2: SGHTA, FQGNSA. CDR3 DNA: TGTGCCAGCAGCTTAGCCGGGGGGGCCTCCTACAATGAGCAGTTCTTC. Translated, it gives CASSLAGGASYNEQFF.

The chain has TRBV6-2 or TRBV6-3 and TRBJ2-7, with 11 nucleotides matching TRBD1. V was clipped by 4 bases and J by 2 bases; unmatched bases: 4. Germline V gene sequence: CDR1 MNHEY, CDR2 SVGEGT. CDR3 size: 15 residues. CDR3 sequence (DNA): TGTGCCAGCAGTTCCCCGGGACAGGGGGCCTACGAGCAGTACTTC. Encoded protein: CASSSPGQGAYEQYF.

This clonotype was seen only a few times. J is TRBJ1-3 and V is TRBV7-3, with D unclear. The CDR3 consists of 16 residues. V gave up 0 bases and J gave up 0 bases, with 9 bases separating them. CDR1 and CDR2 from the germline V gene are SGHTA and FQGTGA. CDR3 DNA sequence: TGTGCCAGCAGCTTAACTGGATCTAGCTCTGGAAACACCATATATTTT. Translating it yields CASSLTGSSSGNTIYF.

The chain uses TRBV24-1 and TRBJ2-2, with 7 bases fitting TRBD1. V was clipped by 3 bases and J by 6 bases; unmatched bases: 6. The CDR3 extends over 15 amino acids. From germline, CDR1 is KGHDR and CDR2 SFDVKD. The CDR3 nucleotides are TGTGCCACCAGTGATCAGGGGCAGGGGGCCGGGGAGCTGTTTTTT. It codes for CATSDQGQGAGELFF.

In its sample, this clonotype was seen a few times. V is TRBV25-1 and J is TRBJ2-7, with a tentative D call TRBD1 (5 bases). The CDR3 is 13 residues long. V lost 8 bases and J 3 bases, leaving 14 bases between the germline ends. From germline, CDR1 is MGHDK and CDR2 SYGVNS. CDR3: CASPREQHYEQYV. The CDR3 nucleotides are TGTGCCAGCCCCAGGGAACAACACTACGAGCAGTACGTC.

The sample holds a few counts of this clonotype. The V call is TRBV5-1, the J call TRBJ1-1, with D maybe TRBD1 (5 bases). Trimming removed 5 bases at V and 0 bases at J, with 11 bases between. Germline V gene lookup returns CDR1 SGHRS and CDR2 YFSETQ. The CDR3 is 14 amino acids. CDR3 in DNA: TGCGCCAGCAGTTCCTGGACACTGAACACTGAAGCTTTCTTT. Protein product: CASSSWTLNTEAFF.

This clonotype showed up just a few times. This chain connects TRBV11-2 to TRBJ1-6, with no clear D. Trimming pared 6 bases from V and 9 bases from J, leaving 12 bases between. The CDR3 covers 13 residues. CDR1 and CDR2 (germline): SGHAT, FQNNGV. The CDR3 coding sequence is TGTGCCAGCAGTGGGGAACGGGGTTCACCCCTCCACTTT. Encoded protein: CASSGERGSPLHF.

The CDR3 DNA reads TGTGCCAGCACGCGACTAGTAGATACGCAGTATTTT. The encoded protein is CASTRLVDTQYF. The chain carries TRBV2 and TRBJ2-3; perhaps TRBD2 as D (6 bases). This CDR3 has 12 amino acids. Germline CDR1 is SNHLY and CDR2 is FYNNEI. V was cut by 7 bases and J by 5 bases, with 10 bases left in between.

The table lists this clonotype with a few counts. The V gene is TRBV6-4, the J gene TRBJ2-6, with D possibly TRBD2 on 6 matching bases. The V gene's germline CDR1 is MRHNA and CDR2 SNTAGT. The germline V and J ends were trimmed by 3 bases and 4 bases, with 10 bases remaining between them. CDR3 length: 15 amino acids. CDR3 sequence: CASSEEGSGANVLTF. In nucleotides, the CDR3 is TGTGCCAGCAGTGAGGAGGGCTCGGGGGCCAACGTCCTGACTTTC.